This entry lists 5 T cell receptor beta chains sequenced from one sample in a study of T cells in Graves' hyperthyroidism and ophthalmopathy. The CDR3 regions of TCR beta were amplified from RNA transcripts. With the HTBI primer set, the TCR CDR3 went through a first round of RT-PCR. One entry per CDR3 protein, called by TCRdb with MiXCR from the multiplex PCR reads. The sample includes roughly 280,000 distinct CDR3 sequences, over 15% of them seen just once. Source material: blood. The origin of the receptors is a woman between 55 and 75 years old with Graves' ophthalmopathy.

This clonotype was seen repeatedly, ten times or more. DNA for the CDR3: TGTGCCAGCAGTTTAGTAAACTATGGCTACACCTTC. This translates into CASSLVNYGYTF. The gene calls are TRBV12-3 or TRBV12-4 and TRBJ1-2; D remains unclear. With 1 base removed from V and 2 bases from J, the gap between germline ends came to 2 bases. The length of the CDR3 is 12 residues.

This clonotype was recorded many times. CDR3: CASSITGTGIAHTEAFF. CDR3 sequence (DNA): TGTGCCAGCAGTATAACCGGGACAGGGATTGCACACACTGAAGCTTTCTTT. The chain couples TRBV6-1 to TRBJ1-1; 9 bases match TRBD1. This CDR3 contains 17 residues. V gave up 5 bases and J gave up 3 bases; unmatched junction bases: 13. Germline CDR1 reads MNHNS; CDR2 reads SASEGT.

This clonotype was detected many times. The V gene is TRBV12-3 or TRBV12-4, the J gene TRBJ2-4; D is perhaps TRBD1 (5 bases). Trimming stripped 1 base from V and 0 bases from J, with 28 bases between. The CDR3 has 22 residues. CDR3: CASSLVTVRFVGDQLAKNIQYF. The CDR3 bases are TGTGCCAGCAGTTTAGTGACAGTGAGGTTCGTGGGCGACCAACTAGCCAAAAACATTCAGTACTTC.

This clonotype was counted many times. The chain uses TRBV7-2 and TRBJ1-4; D gene unclear. Germline assignment: CDR1 SGHTA and CDR2 FQGNSA. Trimming cost V 1 base and J 5 bases, with 8 bases left between them. This CDR3 is built from 14 residues. CDR3: CASSLDKSNEKLFF. DNA of the CDR3: TGTGCCAGCAGCTTAGACAAATCGAATGAAAAACTGTTTTTT.

The chain carries TRBV4-1 and TRBJ1-4; D uncertain. Trimming left V 4 bases short and J 4 bases short, with 13 bases between. Per germline, CDR1 MGHRA and CDR2 YSYEKL. The CDR3 has 15 residues. In DNA form, the CDR3 reads TGCGCCAGCAGCCTAGGCGGAGGGAGTAATGAAAAACTGTTTTTT. Protein product: CASSLGGGSNEKLFF.